These 19 T cell receptor beta chains came from one sample sequenced in a study of post-analysis software for immune sequencing data. No cognate antigen is known for these TCRs. Points from the study as a whole: There were roughly 5 TRBV segments more frequent in patients than controls, and TRBV5-6, TRBV5-1 and TRBV20-1 were among them.

Unique-molecular-identifier-tagged TCR beta cDNA libraries were used. MiXCR, run by TCRdb on the PCR reads, gives a single entry per CDR3 protein. Here the sample spans about 570,000 distinct CDR3 sequences, 34% being singletons. What was sequenced was blood. These receptors came from a girl aged 2-17 years with multiple sclerosis.

This chain joins TRBV12-3 or TRBV12-4 and TRBJ2-1; 7 bases line up with TRBD1. The CDR3 covers 15 residues. With 6 bases clipped from V and 4 bases from J, the junction kept 9 bases outside the gene matches. CDR3 DNA: TGTGCCAGCAGGGCCGCTCCGGGACAGTACAATGAGCAGTTCTTC. Its translation is CASRAAPGQYNEQFF.

J is TRBJ2-6 and V is TRBV7-2; D is undetermined. The V gene lost 3 bases and the J gene lost 0 bases, with 12 bases spanning the gap. The CDR3 has 17 residues. The germline V gene encodes CDR1 SGHTA and CDR2 FQGNSA. The CDR3 sequence: CASSFGRVNSGANVLTF. The DNA for the CDR3 is TGTGCCAGCAGCTTCGGACGGGTAAACTCTGGGGCCAACGTCCTGACTTTC.

The chain couples TRBV6-5 to TRBJ1-1; the D gene is possibly TRBD1 (5 bases). CDR1 and CDR2 (germline): MNHEY, SVGAGI. Trimming cost V 4 bases and J 4 bases, with 10 bases left between them. This CDR3 contains 13 residues. CDR3 coding DNA: TGTGCCAGCAGTTCCTTGCAGGGCACTGAAGCTTTCTTT. Its translation: CASSSLQGTEAFF.

The chain combines TRBV3-1 with TRBJ2-1; D remains ambiguous. Germline-derived CDR1 and CDR2 are LGHDT and YNNKEL (reference sequence). The CDR3 covers 13 residues. V lost 1 base, J lost 8 bases, and 9 bases lay in between. The CDR3 sequence is CASSQGHDDEQFF. Here the CDR3 DNA reads TGTGCCAGCAGCCAAGGGCATGACGATGAGCAGTTCTTC.

J is TRBJ1-2 and V is TRBV29-1, with D perhaps matching TRBD1 (5 bases). Per the germline V gene, CDR1 is SQVTM and CDR2 is ANQGSEA. CDR3 length equals 13 residues. Trimming took off 7 bases at V and 4 bases at J, with 16 bases between the two ends. The CDR3 spells CSERRDGTYGYTF. For the CDR3, the DNA is TGCAGCGAGCGCCGGGACGGAACCTATGGCTACACCTTC.

This chain links TRBV3-1 with TRBJ2-1, with D possibly being TRBD2 (6 bases). Looked up from germline, CDR1 is LGHDT and CDR2 is YNNKEL (reference sequence). V lost 3 bases to trimming and J lost 5 bases, with 17 bases between them. The CDR3 spans 16 residues. CDR3 nucleotides: TGTGCCAGCAGCCAGAGACTAAGGACGGGAGACAATGAGCAGTTCTTC. Amino acids: CASSQRLRTGDNEQFF.

This chain joins TRBV6-1 and TRBJ1-1; a possible D gene is TRBD1 (5 bases). V gave up 0 bases and J gave up 2 bases, with 13 bases separating them. The length of the CDR3 is 16 residues. Germline V gene lookup returns CDR1 MNHNS and CDR2 SASEGT. The CDR3 region is CASSEAGWGSNTEAFF. The DNA for the CDR3 is TGTGCCAGCAGTGAAGCGGGTTGGGGCAGTAACACTGAAGCTTTCTTT.

This clonotype was found many times. V is TRBV29-1 and J is TRBJ1-1; D perhaps matches TRBD1 (5 bases). Deletions cut 4 bases from V and 8 bases from J, with 14 bases between. Germline V gene lookup returns CDR1 SQVTM and CDR2 ANQGSEA. This CDR3 is 12 amino acids long. As DNA, the CDR3 is TGCAGCGTTGTACGTGGGGCCAGAGAAGCTTTCTTT. Amino acid sequence: CSVVRGAREAFF.

The chain carries TRBV9 and TRBJ1-1; D gene unclear. Trimming removed 0 bases from V and 1 base from J, with 7 bases in between. This CDR3 has 14 residues. CDR1 and CDR2 (germline): SGDLS, YYNGEE. CDR3 residues: CASSVGAENTEAFF. CDR3 DNA: TGTGCCAGCAGCGTAGGGGCGGAGAACACTGAAGCTTTCTTT.

The rearrangement links TRBV5-8 to TRBJ1-3, with D maybe TRBD1 (5 bases). The CDR3 contains 16 residues. Germline assignment: CDR1 SGHTS and CDR2 YDEGEE. V gave up 7 bases and J gave up 0 bases, with 17 bases separating them. The CDR3 coding sequence is TGTGCCAGCGCCCTCTGGGGCAGCTCCTCTGGAAACACCATATATTTT. Encoded protein: CASALWGSSSGNTIYF.

This clonotype has a handful of counts. The genes are TRBV20-1 and TRBJ2-3; tentative D call: TRBD2 (6 bases). Germline values: CDR1 DFQATT, CDR2 SNEGSKA (reference sequence). Trimming took off 1 base at V and 0 bases at J, with 14 bases between the two ends. The CDR3 covers 16 residues. In DNA, the CDR3 is TGCAGTGCTAGAGGAAGGGCAGGGACTAGCACAGATACGCAGTATTTT. Its translation is CSARGRAGTSTDTQYF.

This clonotype appeared a few times. This chain joins TRBV5-1 and TRBJ2-3; tentatively, D is TRBD2 (5 bases). The CDR3 is 15 residues long. Germline values: CDR1 SGHRS, CDR2 YFSETQ. V was shortened by 3 bases and J by 0 bases, with 11 bases between the two germline ends. In DNA, the CDR3 is TGCGCCAGCAGCTATACTAGTTCTAGCACAGATACGCAGTATTTT. Its translation: CASSYTSSSTDTQYF.

This clonotype has a handful of counts. The chain has TRBV27 and TRBJ2-5; TRBD1 aligns across 8 bases. This CDR3 contains 14 residues. Germline lookup yields CDR1 MNHEY and CDR2 SMNVEV (reference sequence). V lost 3 bases, J lost 5 bases, and 5 bases stayed unmatched. In DNA form, the CDR3 reads TGTGCCAGCAGTTTCCAGGGGGCCGGGGAGACCCAGTACTTC. The encoded protein is CASSFQGAGETQYF.

V is TRBV20-1 and J is TRBJ2-2; no clear D gene. CDR1 DFQATT and CDR2 SNEGSKA come from the germline V gene (reference sequence). The CDR3 is made up of 13 amino acids. V lost 2 bases, J lost 1 base, and 5 bases lay in between. CDR3: CSARTENTGELFF. CDR3 bases: TGCAGTGCTAGAACAGAGAACACCGGGGAGCTGTTTTTT.

The rearrangement joins TRBV27 to TRBJ1-2; D is undetermined. Deletions cut 6 bases from V and 0 bases from J, with 11 bases between. CDR1 and CDR2 (germline): MNHEY, SMNVEV (reference sequence). This CDR3 contains 14 residues. The CDR3 sequence is CASSPIESNYGYTF. The CDR3 bases are TGTGCCAGCAGCCCTATCGAGTCTAACTATGGCTACACCTTC.

This clonotype was observed a handful of times. The V call is TRBV29-1, the J call TRBJ1-2, with 9 bases identical to TRBD1. With 4 bases clipped from V and 2 bases from J, the junction kept 11 bases outside the gene matches. Germline assignment: CDR1 SQVTM and CDR2 ANQGSEA. The CDR3 runs 16 residues. This CDR3 is CSVVGDRDIRNYGYTF. The CDR3 DNA reads as TGCAGCGTTGTAGGGGACAGGGATATCAGGAACTATGGCTACACCTTC.

This clonotype showed up just a few times. CDR3 bases: TGTGCCAGCAGCACACTATTGGGTCTCCAAGAGACCCAGTACTTC. Translation: CASSTLLGLQETQYF. The chain has TRBV5-4 and TRBJ2-5; unclear D gene. CDR1 is SGHNT, CDR2 YYREEE, per germline (reference sequence). This CDR3 comprises 15 residues. The V and J ends lost 4 bases and 1 base respectively, with 14 bases between them.

This clonotype was picked up one time. This may be a read error, as it is one base from a much larger clone. This chain connects TRBV10-3 to TRBJ2-7, with TRBD2 matching 8 bases. The better agreement between TRBJ2-5 and the DNA end casts doubt on the J call. The germline V gene has CDR1 ENHRY and CDR2 SYGVKD. The CDR3 contains 15 residues. CDR3 sequence: CAISREGLVRGTQYF. The DNA of the CDR3 is TGTGCCATCAGTCGGGAGGGCCTAGTAAGAGGGACCCAGTACTTC.

This clonotype appeared a few times. V and J are TRBV14 and TRBJ2-5; unclear D gene. The CDR3 totals 17 residues. The V end lost 0 bases, the J end lost 2 bases, and 16 bases lay between the germline ends. The germline V gene encodes CDR1 SGHDN and CDR2 FVKESK. CDR3 sequence (DNA): TGTGCCAGCAGCCAAGATCGATTCCGCGGAATACAAGAGACCCAGTACTTC. It yields the protein CASSQDRFRGIQETQYF. Together with reference TRBV14 and TRBJ2-5, the CDR3 gives the full variable domain: EAGVTQFPSHSVIEKGQTVTLRCDPISGHDNLYWYRRVMGKEIKFLLHFVKESKQDESGMPNNRFLAERTGGTYSTLKVQPAELEDSGVYFCASSQDRFRGIQETQYFGPGTRLLVL.